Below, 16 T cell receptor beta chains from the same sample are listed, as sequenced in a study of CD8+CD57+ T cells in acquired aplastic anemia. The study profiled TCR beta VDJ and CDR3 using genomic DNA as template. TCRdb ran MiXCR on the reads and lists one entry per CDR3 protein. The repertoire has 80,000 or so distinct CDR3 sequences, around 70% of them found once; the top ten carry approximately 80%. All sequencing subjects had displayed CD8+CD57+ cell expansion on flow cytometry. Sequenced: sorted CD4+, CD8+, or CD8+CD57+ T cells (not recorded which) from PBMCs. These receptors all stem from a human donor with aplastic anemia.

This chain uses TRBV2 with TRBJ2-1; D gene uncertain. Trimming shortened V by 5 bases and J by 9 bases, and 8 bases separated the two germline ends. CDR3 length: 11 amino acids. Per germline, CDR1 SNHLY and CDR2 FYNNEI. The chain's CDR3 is CASSPQGEQFF. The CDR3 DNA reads TGTGCCAGCAGTCCGCAAGGTGAGCAGTTCTTC. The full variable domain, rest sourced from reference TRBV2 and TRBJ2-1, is EPEVTQTPSHQVTQMGQEVILRCVPISNHLYFYWYRQILGQKVEFLVSFYNNEISEKSEIFDDQFSVERPDGSNFTLKIRSTKLEDSAMYFCASSPQGEQFFGPGTRLTVL.

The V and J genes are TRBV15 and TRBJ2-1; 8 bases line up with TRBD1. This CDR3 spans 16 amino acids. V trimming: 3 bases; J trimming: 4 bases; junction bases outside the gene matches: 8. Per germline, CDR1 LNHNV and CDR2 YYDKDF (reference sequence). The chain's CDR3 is CATSSSTGARYNEQFF. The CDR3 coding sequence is TGTGCCACCAGCAGTTCGACAGGGGCACGTTACAATGAGCAGTTCTTC.

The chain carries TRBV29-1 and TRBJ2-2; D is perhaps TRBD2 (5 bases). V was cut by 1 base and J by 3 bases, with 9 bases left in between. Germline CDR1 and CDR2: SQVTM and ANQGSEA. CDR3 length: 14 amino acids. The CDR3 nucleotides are TGCAGCGTTGAAGGACTACTGGACACCGGGGAGCTGTTTTTT. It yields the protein CSVEGLLDTGELFF.

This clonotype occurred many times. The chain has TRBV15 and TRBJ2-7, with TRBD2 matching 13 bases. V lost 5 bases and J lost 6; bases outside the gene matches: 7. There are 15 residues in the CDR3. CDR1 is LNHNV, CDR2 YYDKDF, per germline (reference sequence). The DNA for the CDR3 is TGTGCCACCAGCCCTCGGACTAGCGGGAGTGGCGAGCAGTACTTC. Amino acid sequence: CATSPRTSGSGEQYF.

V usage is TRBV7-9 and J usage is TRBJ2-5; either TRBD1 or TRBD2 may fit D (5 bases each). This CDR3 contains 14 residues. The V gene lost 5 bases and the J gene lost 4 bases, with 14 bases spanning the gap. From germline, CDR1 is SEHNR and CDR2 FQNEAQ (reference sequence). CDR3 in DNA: TGTGCCAGCAGCGTCGCGACTGGGGGAGAGACCCAGTACTTC. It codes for CASSVATGGETQYF.

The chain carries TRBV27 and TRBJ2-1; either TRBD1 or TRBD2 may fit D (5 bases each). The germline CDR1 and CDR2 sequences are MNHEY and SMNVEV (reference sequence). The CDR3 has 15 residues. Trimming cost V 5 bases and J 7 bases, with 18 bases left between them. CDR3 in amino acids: CASSPGAGARNEQFF. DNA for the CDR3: TGTGCCAGCAGTCCCGGGGCCGGGGCCCGAAATGAGCAGTTCTTC.

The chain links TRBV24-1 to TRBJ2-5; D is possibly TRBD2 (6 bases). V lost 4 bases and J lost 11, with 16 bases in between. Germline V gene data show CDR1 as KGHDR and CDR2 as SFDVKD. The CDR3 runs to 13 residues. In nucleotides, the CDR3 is TGTGCCACCAGTGACCAGCACACTAGCAAGCAGTACTTC. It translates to CATSDQHTSKQYF.

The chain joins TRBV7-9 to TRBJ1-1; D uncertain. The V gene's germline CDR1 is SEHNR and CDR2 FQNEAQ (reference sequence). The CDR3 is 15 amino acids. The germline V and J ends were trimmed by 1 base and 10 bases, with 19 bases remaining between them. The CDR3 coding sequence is TGTGCCAGCAGCTTAGGGGTAAGGGCGGTCGGCGGAGCTTTCTTT. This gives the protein CASSLGVRAVGGAFF.

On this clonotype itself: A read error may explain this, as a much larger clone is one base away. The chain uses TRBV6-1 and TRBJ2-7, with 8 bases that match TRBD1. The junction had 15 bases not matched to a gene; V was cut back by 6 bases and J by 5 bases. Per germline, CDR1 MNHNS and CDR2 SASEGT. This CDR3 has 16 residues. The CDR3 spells CASSTPRTGFTHEQYF. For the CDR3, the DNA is TGTGCCAGCAGCACTCCCCGGACAGGGTTTACCCACGAGCAGTACTTC.

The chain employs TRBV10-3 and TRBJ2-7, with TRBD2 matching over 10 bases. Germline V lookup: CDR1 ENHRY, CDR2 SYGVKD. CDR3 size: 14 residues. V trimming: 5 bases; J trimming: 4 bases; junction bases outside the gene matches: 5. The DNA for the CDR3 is TGTGCCATCAGTCCAGCGGGAGGGCCTTACGAGCAGTACTTC. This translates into CAISPAGGPYEQYF.

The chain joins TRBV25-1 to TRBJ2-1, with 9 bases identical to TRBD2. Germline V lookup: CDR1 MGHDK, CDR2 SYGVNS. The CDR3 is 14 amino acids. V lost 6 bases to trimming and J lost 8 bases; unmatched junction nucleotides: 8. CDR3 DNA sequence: TGTGCCAGCAGACCAGTTAGCGGGAGCGATGAGCAGTTCTTC. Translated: CASRPVSGSDEQFF.

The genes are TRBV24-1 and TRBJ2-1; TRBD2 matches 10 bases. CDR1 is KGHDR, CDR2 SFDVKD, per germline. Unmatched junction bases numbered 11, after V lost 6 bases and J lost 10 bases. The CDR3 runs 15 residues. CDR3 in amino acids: CATSSTSGNWGEQFF. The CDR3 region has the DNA TGTGCCACCAGTTCAACTAGCGGGAATTGGGGCGAGCAGTTCTTC.

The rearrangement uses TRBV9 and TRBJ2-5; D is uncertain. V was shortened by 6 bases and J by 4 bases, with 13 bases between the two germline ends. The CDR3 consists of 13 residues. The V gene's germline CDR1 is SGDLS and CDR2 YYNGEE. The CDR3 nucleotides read TGTGCCAGCAAACGACTTGACGGAGAGACCCAGTACTTC. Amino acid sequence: CASKRLDGETQYF.

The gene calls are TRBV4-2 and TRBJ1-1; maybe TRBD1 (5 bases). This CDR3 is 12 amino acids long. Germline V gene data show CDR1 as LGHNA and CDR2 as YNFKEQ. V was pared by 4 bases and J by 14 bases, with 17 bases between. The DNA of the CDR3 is TGTGCCAGCAGCCTCGGGGGTGTTATGGTCTTCTTT. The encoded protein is CASSLGGVMVFF.

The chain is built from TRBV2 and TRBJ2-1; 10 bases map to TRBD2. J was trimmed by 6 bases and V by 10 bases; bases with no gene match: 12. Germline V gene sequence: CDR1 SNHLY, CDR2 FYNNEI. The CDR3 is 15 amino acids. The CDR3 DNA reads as TGTGCCACCTCCCGGGAGGGACTAGCGACCAATGAGCAGTTCTTC. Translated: CATSREGLATNEQFF.

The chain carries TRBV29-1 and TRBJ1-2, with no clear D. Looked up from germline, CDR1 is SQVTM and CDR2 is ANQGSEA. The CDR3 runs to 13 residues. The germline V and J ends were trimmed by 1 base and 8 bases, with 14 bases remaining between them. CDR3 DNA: TGCAGCGTTGAAGTACGAGAAGAAGGGGGCTACACCTTC. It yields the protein CSVEVREEGGYTF.